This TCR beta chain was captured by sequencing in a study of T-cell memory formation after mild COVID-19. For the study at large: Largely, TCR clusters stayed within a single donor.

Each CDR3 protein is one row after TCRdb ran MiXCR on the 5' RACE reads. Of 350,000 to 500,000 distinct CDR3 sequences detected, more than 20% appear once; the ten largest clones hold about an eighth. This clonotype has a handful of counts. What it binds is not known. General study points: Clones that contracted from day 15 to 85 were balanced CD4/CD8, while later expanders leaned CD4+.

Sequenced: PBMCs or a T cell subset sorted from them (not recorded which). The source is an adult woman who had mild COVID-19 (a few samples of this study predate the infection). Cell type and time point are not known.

CDR3 sequence reads: CASSAGRQRTYEQYF. The CDR3 nucleotides read TGTGCCAGTAGTGCCGGACGCCAGAGGACCTACGAGCAGTACTTC. The rearrangement joins TRBV19 to TRBJ2-7; no clear D. The CDR3 is made up of 15 amino acids. CDR1 is LNHDA, CDR2 SQIVND, per germline (reference sequence). V was shortened by 5 bases and J by 2 bases, with 16 bases between the two germline ends.